This TCR beta chain was retrieved from a study of T cell repertoires in cytomegalovirus infection. Overall study: Public TCR beta signatures were indicative of both CMV infection and a matching HLA type.

The CDR3 is 15 amino acids. CDR1 SEHNR and CDR2 FQNEAQ come from the germline V gene (reference sequence). Trimming removed 2 bases at V and 6 bases at J, with 15 bases between. TCRdb recomputed calls from the reads with MiXCR, one row per CDR3 protein. The data show about 770,000 distinct CDR3 sequences, just under 30% seen once. This clonotype was counted between two and nine times. The antigen is unknown. V usage is TRBV7-9 and J usage is TRBJ2-3, with D perhaps TRBD1 or TRBD2 (5 bases each). This material consisted of cultured CD8+ T cells from PBMCs, taken from culture after CMV antigen stimulation. The sequence came from a human donor in good health (CMV status not recorded). Some clones in this sample may be carry-over from other donors' samples. As DNA, the CDR3 is TGTGCCAGCAGCTTACCCGGGGCCATCACGGATACGCAGTATTTT. It yields the protein CASSLPGAITDTQYF. Complete variable domain (other parts from reference TRBV7-9 and TRBJ2-3): DTGVSQNPRHKITKRGQNVTFRCDPISEHNRLYWYRQTLGQGPEFLTYFQNEAQLEKSRLLSDRFSAERPKGSFSTLEIQRTEQGDSAMYLCASSLPGAITDTQYFGPGTRLTVL.